What follows describes a single T cell receptor beta chain. This clonotype came up many times. Its recognized antigen is unknown. One base away there is no much larger clone; base qualities are not given. The CDR3 measures 14 amino acids from cysteine to phenylalanine. Of the read, only the CDR3 DNA is kept; its 42 bases are in frame from base 1. The junction carries 16 bases between V and J, which are trimmed by 3 bases and 5 bases respectively. Taken from the germline V gene (reference sequence), the CDR1 and CDR2 loops are DFQATT and SNEGSKA. Libraries came from multiplex PCR. Instrument used: Illumina HiSeq 4000. iRepertoire HTBI primers and Arm-PCR amplification of CDR3 regions were used to construct TCR beta libraries. Before sequencing, the PCR products underwent gel purification. In the authors' own workflow: Gene usage analysis of CDR3 amino acid clonotypes used the 50 to 70 TRBV and 12 to 15 TRBJ segments found across samples. COPE and FqMerger were used to merge the filtered high-quality paired reads into contigs. Contigs were aligned with BLAST to IMGT TRBV, TRBD and TRBJ reference genes, and CDR3 was defined per IMGT. Highly expanded clones were defined as clonotypes with a frequency above 0.1%. Shannon entropy was used to measure repertoire diversity, and the Gini coefficient was used to measure V-J evenness. Public clonotypes were defined as clonotypes shared by more than one individual. TCRdb trimmed public reads at Q25 via fastp, called clones via MiXCR and kept in-frame beta chains. Rows are unified per CDR3 protein, each entry keeping the most common DNA and genes. These V and J calls originate from TCRdb's pipeline instead of the authors' own analysis. This sample holds 350,000 to 550,000 distinct CDR3 sequences; about 17% were observed only once. The ten top clones hold about 25% of the sample.

These data belong to a study of regulatory T cells in long-lasting Graves disease listed by TCRdb under 2021. Regarding the research as a whole: Patients with newly diagnosed Graves' disease had been on antithyroid drugs for under 3 months. Persistent Graves' disease patients were compared with newly diagnosed Graves' disease patients by peripheral blood TCR sequencing and RNA sequencing. The study was registered as a clinical trial and conducted in China. A total of about 35 samples underwent TCR sequencing, from 13 patients with persistent Graves' disease and 20 or so patients with newly diagnosed Graves' disease.

What the authors observed across the whole study: Persistent patients shared more public clonotypes among themselves (approximately 2,500) than newly diagnosed patients did (approximately 900). Only peripheral blood was studied, because thyroid tissue, the primary lesion, was inaccessible. Preferential use of TRBV28, TRBJ1-2 and TRBJ2-5 was observed in persistent disease, whereas TRBV20-1 and TRBJ2-1 were favored in newly diagnosed disease. The small sample size was acknowledged by the authors as a limitation that may reduce accuracy. Persistent Graves' disease patients showed lower TCR Shannon entropy and fewer highly expanded clones than newly diagnosed patients, suggesting clonal expansion. Sequencing and analysis were restricted to the TCR beta chain.

This sample's time point label indicates: newly diagnosed GD, antithyroid drugs for less than 3 months. RNA was extracted from PBMCs in TRIzol for both TCR sequencing and RNA sequencing. Graves' disease was diagnosed according to American Thyroid Association guidelines. Patients for the study were recruited at an endocrinology department in Xi'an, China. From each patient, roughly 9 milliliters of peripheral blood was collected into an EDTA anticoagulant tube. Ficoll Paque Plus density gradient separation was used to isolate PBMCs, and no further T cell sorting was performed. An Agilent 2100 Bioanalyzer and agarose gel were used to check RNA quality, while a NanoDrop 2000 measured RNA concentration. These same data were also listed under a study on T cells in Graves' hyperthyroidism and ophthalmopathy. The second paper states: Stable Graves' hyperthyroidism was defined as the absence of progression to ophthalmopathy over 18 months of follow-up. Hyperthyroidism patients were newly diagnosed, with disease duration under 2 months, and aged 18 to 65 years. Any patient with an uncontrolled infection, another autoimmune disease, pregnancy or lactation was excluded. Diagnoses were based on clinical symptoms, serum thyroxine and TRAb, thyroid ultrasound and orbital computed tomography. A first-round RT-PCR of the TCR CDR3 used the HTBI primer set with the Qiagen OneStep RT-PCR kit. Blood samples also contained most of the expanded thyroid clonotypes (frequency above 0.001), which suggests that blood repertoires may reflect thyroid immune responses. A 13 V-J signature model separated ophthalmopathy from stable hyperthyroidism, with 87.88% sensitivity and about 81% specificity in cross-validation and 80%/75% in testing. In validation, progression to ophthalmopathy was predicted by the model with about 70% sensitivity and 72.22% specificity, a median of 6.5 months before onset. A discovery cohort of roughly 100 patients, approximately 44 with Graves' ophthalmopathy and about 60 with stable Graves' hyperthyroidism, was used to find distinguishing TCR V-J signatures. Prospective prediction of ophthalmopathy was tested in an independent validation cohort consisting of fewer than 20 hyperthyroidism patients and 17 patients who later progressed to ophthalmopathy. The 80 to 100 discovery patients were randomly divided into training and test sets at a 7:3 ratio. The study also compared thyroid tissue and blood T-cell repertoires from about 6 Graves' hyperthyroidism patients. After sampling, hyperthyroidism patients received methimazole starting at 30 mg daily, and ophthalmopathy patients received high-dose intravenous methylprednisolone. The libraries were constructed in a second round of multiplex PCR and then size-selected and purified. Paired-end sequencing of the libraries was performed with 100 bp reads on an Illumina HiSeq2000. Raw data were processed with SOAPnuke, discarding reads with adapters, uncalled bases, mean Phred below 15, or no exact constant-primer or identifier match. COPE v1.2.5 was used to merge high-quality paired reads, and clonotypes were defined as unique nucleotide sequences. MiTCR v1.1 was used to align the clonotypes against IMGT TRBV, TRBD and TRBJ reference segments. The analysis included only V-J combinations with a frequency above 0.0001, which together covered more than 99% of the repertoires. The TCS score was defined as F50 (clonal expansion) divided by E x V (chaos), with BLOSUM62-based TCRdist calculated between CDR3 peptides within each V-J. Welch's t-statistics and random forest reduced 450 to 600 V-J features to 13, which were used in a naive Bayes classifier (R e1071). Sample size was not statistically predetermined, and investigators were not blinded to group allocation. The paper describes TCR Vbeta CDR3 sequencing of some 130 peripheral blood samples, made up of approximately 40 ophthalmopathy patients, 70 to 75 hyperthyroidism patients and about 17 progressor patients.

The sample here was peripheral blood mononuclear cells (PBMCs), taken at new diagnosis, from a patient treated with antithyroid drugs. This chain joins TRBV20-1 to TRBJ1-1; tentative D gene TRBD1, with 6 bases matching. The clonotype was recovered from a woman aged 18-30 years with Graves disease. Donor details come from another sample of the same person, matched by shared clones. The CDR3 corresponds to CSARDLTGSTEAFF. The DNA sequence reads TGCAGTGCTAGGGACCTTACAGGGTCTACTGAAGCTTTCTTT.